The 23 T cell receptor beta chains given below trace back to one sample, sequenced in a study of T cell changes during pregnancy in multiple sclerosis (dated by TCRdb to between 2018 and 2021). The library was prepared using the immunoSEQ multiplex PCR assay. In its TCRdb copy, this immuneACCESS table keeps in-frame sequences only and misses some clones. Where compared with another copy, unresolved V genes explain less than half of these, and the others have no known cause. The sample table contains about 24,000 clones; only one count was recorded for 80% to 90% of them. The biggest ten clones account for 6.5% to 9.5% of the sample. The sequences come from CD8+ T cells from peripheral blood mononuclear cells, collected in the first trimester of pregnancy. The origin of the receptors is a female donor in good health, enrolled as a control in a pregnancy study.

This clone turned up a few times. The J gene is TRBJ2-1, the V gene TRBV14, with D tentatively TRBD2 (6 bases). V lost 4 bases and J lost 6, with 13 bases in between. Germline V gives CDR1 SGHDN, CDR2 FVKESK. The CDR3 totals 14 residues. The CDR3 DNA reads TGTGCCAGCAGCCCAAGGGACTTAGCCAATGAGCAGTTCTTC. This translates into CASSPRDLANEQFF.

The genes are TRBV11-3 and TRBJ2-3; 10 bases fit TRBD2. There are 15 residues in the CDR3. CDR1 and CDR2 (germline): SGHNT, YENEEA. Trimming took 2 bases from V and 4 from J; bases not matched to a gene: 3. This CDR3 reads CASSLSGGGPDTQYF. The CDR3 nucleotides are TGTGCCAGCAGCTTAAGCGGGGGGGGTCCAGATACGCAGTATTTT. Supplemented by reference TRBV11-3 and TRBJ2-3, the full variable domain reads EAGVVQSPRYKIIEKKQPVAFWCNPISGHNTLYWYLQNLGQGPELLIRYENEEAVDDSQLPKDRFSAERLKGVDSTLKIQPAELGDSAVYLCASSLSGGGPDTQYFGPGTRLTVL.

This chain links TRBV4-2 with TRBJ1-1, with unresolved D. There are 18 residues in the CDR3. Germline CDR1 reads LGHNA; CDR2 reads YNFKEQ. V was cut by 1 base and J by 1 base, with 19 bases left in between. The CDR3, as DNA: TGTGCCAGCAGCCAAGTCTCCCCCCCAGGTTTTGGGAACACTGAAGCTTTCTTT. Protein product: CASSQVSPPGFGNTEAFF.

Written as DNA, the CDR3 is TGCGCCAGCAGCCATGGTCTAGGGGAAACCCGATTGCAGTTCTTC. Translated, it gives CASSHGLGETRLQFF. The chain carries TRBV4-3 and TRBJ2-1; TRBD1 might be the D (5 bases). The germline V and J ends were trimmed by 3 bases and 12 bases, with 21 bases remaining between them. Germline V gene sequence: CDR1 LGHNA, CDR2 YSLEER. The CDR3 loop spans 15 amino acids.

This chain joins TRBV7-9 and TRBJ2-7; 8 bases align to TRBD1. Germline V lookup: CDR1 SEHNR, CDR2 FQNEAQ (reference sequence). Trimming removed 5 bases from V and 3 bases from J; junction bases left unmatched: 9. The CDR3 runs 15 residues. The CDR3 loop reads CASSHGADRDYEQYF. CDR3 nucleotide sequence: TGTGCCAGCAGCCACGGAGCGGACAGGGACTACGAGCAGTACTTC.

The chain has TRBV7-9 and TRBJ2-3; 8 bases agree with TRBD1. This CDR3 has 17 residues. After removal of 5 bases from V and 2 bases from J, the junction contained 12 bases not matched to a gene. Germline values: CDR1 SEHNR, CDR2 FQNEAQ (reference sequence). The CDR3 DNA follows: TGTGCCAGCAGCCCGTCCCTGGGACAGGATGTCACAGATACGCAGTATTTT. Translating it yields CASSPSLGQDVTDTQYF.

The chain links TRBV7-8 to TRBJ1-1; perhaps TRBD1 as D (6 bases). From germline, CDR1 is SGHVS and CDR2 FQNEAQ. CDR3 length equals 16 residues. The V end lost 1 base, the J end lost 0 bases, and 12 bases lay between the germline ends. The CDR3 bases are TGTGCCAGCAGCTTAGGCCAGGGGAACATGAACACTGAAGCTTTCTTT. Protein: CASSLGQGNMNTEAFF.

The chain recombines TRBV11-2 with TRBJ2-1, with D maybe TRBD2 (6 bases). Looked up from germline, CDR1 is SGHAT and CDR2 is FQNNGV. Between the trimmed V and J ends, which lost 6 bases and 7 bases, there was a span of 16 bases. The CDR3 runs to 14 residues. The CDR3 DNA reads as TGTGCCAGCAGACCATTGGGGGAGGAGAATGAGCAGTTCTTC. Protein sequence: CASRPLGEENEQFF.

Turning to this clone: The CDR3 ends on some other residue instead of the conserved phenylalanine or tryptophan, so this is likely a read error. The DNA is omitted, as the CDR3 cannot be located on it reliably, and the CDR3 follows TCRdb's listing. The chain joins TRBV5-6 to TRBJ1-2; the D call TRBD1 from the table was never checked on the DNA. The CDR3 adds up to 14 amino acids, both ends counted. Germline values: CDR1 SGHDT, CDR2 YYEEEE. CDR3 sequence: CASSLDGQGASEEL.

The chain's CDR3 is CASSPSQGTYEQYF. The CDR3 region has the DNA TGTGCCAGCAGCCCCTCACAGGGTACCTACGAGCAGTACTTC. This chain joins TRBV7-6 and TRBJ2-7; a weak D match, TRBD1 (6 bases). This CDR3 contains 14 residues. Germline V lookup: CDR1 SGHVS, CDR2 FNYEAQ. With 5 bases removed from V and 2 bases from J, the gap between germline ends came to 13 bases.

This rearrangement joins TRBV4-2 to TRBJ2-3; D is possibly TRBD2 (5 bases). CDR1 and CDR2 (germline): LGHNA, YNFKEQ. V was shortened by 1 base and J by 0 bases, with 5 bases between the two germline ends. CDR3 length: 14 amino acids. The CDR3 DNA is TGTGCCAGCAGCCAAGCGGGGAGCACAGATACGCAGTATTTT. Residues: CASSQAGSTDTQYF.

This chain joins TRBV7-8 and TRBJ1-1; 7 nucleotides align to TRBD1. V lost 2 bases, J lost 0 bases, and 6 bases stayed unmatched. This CDR3 region has 16 residues. Germline V gene data show CDR1 as SGHVS and CDR2 as FQNEAQ. The chain's CDR3 is CASSLHGQALNTEAFF. In DNA, the CDR3 is TGTGCCAGCAGCTTACACGGACAGGCCCTGAACACTGAAGCTTTCTTT.

V is TRBV19 and J is TRBJ2-5, with 7 bases lining up with TRBD1. The ends lost 3 bases at V and 2 bases at J; junction bases unmatched: 3. Germline V gives CDR1 LNHDA, CDR2 SQIVND (reference sequence). The CDR3 sequence is 14 residues long. CDR3 protein: CASSIRDRQETQYF. CDR3 DNA sequence: TGTGCCAGTAGTATTCGGGACAGACAAGAGACCCAGTACTTC.

The chain has TRBV7-9 and TRBJ1-1, with D possibly matching TRBD1 (5 bases). This CDR3 region has 15 residues. With 5 bases removed from V and 1 base from J, the gap between germline ends came to 14 bases. Germline loops: CDR1 SEHNR, CDR2 FQNEAQ (reference sequence). CDR3 coding DNA: TGTGCCAGCAGCCCCCCCAGGGTGAAGAACACTGAAGCTTTCTTT. This encodes CASSPPRVKNTEAFF.

The CDR3 region is CASRELGTDTQYF. In nucleotides, the CDR3 is TGTGCCAGCCGGGAGTTGGGCACAGATACGCAGTATTTT. The chain joins TRBV6-6 to TRBJ2-3; TRBD2 is a possible D gene (6 bases). The CDR3 extends over 13 amino acids. V dropped 8 bases and J dropped 1 base, with 10 bases sitting between them. The V gene's germline CDR1 is MNHNY and CDR2 SVGAGI (reference sequence).

The count of this clone is one. The rearrangement links TRBV27 to TRBJ1-2, with 7 positions matching TRBD1. Unmatched junction bases numbered 14, after V lost 5 bases and J lost 2 bases. Germline CDR1 MNHEY, CDR2 SMNVEV (reference sequence). The CDR3 loop spans 17 amino acids. The CDR3 nucleotides read TGTGCCAGCAGTCCCCAACATTCGACAGGGACCAACTATGGCTACACCTTC. Amino acids: CASSPQHSTGTNYGYTF.

J is TRBJ2-5 and V is TRBV4-1, with D perhaps matching TRBD1 (6 bases). The DNA end lines up better with TRBJ2-7; the J call may be wrong. The germline V gene has CDR1 MGHRA and CDR2 YSYEKL. This CDR3 is 15 amino acids long. Here the CDR3 DNA reads TGCGCCAGCAGCTTGGAGACAGGACCAGGCTACGAGCAGTACTTC. Its protein product is CASSLETGPGYEQYF.

The J gene is TRBJ2-4, the V gene TRBV10-3; tentative D call: TRBD2 (7 bases). The CDR3 runs to 12 residues. Germline values: CDR1 ENHRY, CDR2 SYGVKD. The V end lost 8 bases, the J end lost 8 bases, and 13 bases lay between the germline ends. In nucleotides, the CDR3 is TGTGCCATCGGGGAGGGGGGGGACATTCAGTACTTC. This gives the protein CAIGEGGDIQYF.

The rearrangement uses TRBV7-9 and TRBJ1-1, with D possibly TRBD1 on 5 matching bases. V was clipped by 5 bases and J by 6 bases, with 16 bases between them. The CDR3 sequence is 14 residues long. CDR1 is SEHNR, CDR2 FQNEAQ, per germline (reference sequence). CDR3 protein: CASSETLGLSEAFF. CDR3 in DNA: TGTGCCAGCAGCGAAACGCTGGGGCTGTCTGAAGCTTTCTTT.

The J gene is TRBJ2-1, the V gene TRBV7-8; the match to TRBD2 covers 9 bases. The CDR3 is 17 residues long. Germline values: CDR1 SGHVS, CDR2 FQNEAQ. V lost 1 base to trimming and J lost 0 bases; unmatched junction nucleotides: 4. This CDR3 is CASSLDRSGGSYNEQFF. Here the CDR3 DNA reads TGTGCCAGCAGCTTAGACCGTAGCGGGGGCTCCTACAATGAGCAGTTCTTC.

This chain uses TRBV7-9 with TRBJ1-1; the D is unclear. Trimming shortened V by 5 bases and J by 4 bases, and 20 bases separated the two germline ends. The CDR3 has 16 residues. The germline V gene encodes CDR1 SEHNR and CDR2 FQNEAQ (reference sequence). The CDR3 is CASSPKEGAGGTEAFF. CDR3 DNA sequence: TGTGCCAGCAGCCCCAAGGAGGGCGCGGGAGGCACTGAAGCTTTCTTT.

The chain recombines TRBV4-1 with TRBJ2-3, with a weak D call TRBD1 (6 bases). Trimming shortened V by 2 bases and J by 0 bases, and 12 bases separated the two germline ends. The CDR3 spans 16 residues. Per the germline V gene, CDR1 is MGHRA and CDR2 is YSYEKL. The CDR3: CASSQSIQGSTDTQYF. The CDR3 DNA is TGCGCCAGCAGCCAATCCATCCAGGGGAGCACAGATACGCAGTATTTT.

The gene calls are TRBV7-9 and TRBJ2-7; 7 positions match TRBD1. Germline-derived CDR1 and CDR2 are SEHNR and FQNEAQ (reference sequence). The CDR3 loop spans 17 amino acids. Losses at the gene ends were 5 bases for V and 3 bases for J; bases not matched to a gene: 16. CDR3 coding DNA: TGTGCCAGCAGCCCTATGGTCCCATCCCGACAGGGCTACGAGCAGTACTTC. Protein sequence: CASSPMVPSRQGYEQYF. Full variable domain (outside the CDR3, taken from reference TRBV7-9 and TRBJ2-7): DTGVSQNPRHKITKRGQNVTFRCDPISEHNRLYWYRQTLGQGPEFLTYFQNEAQLEKSRLLSDRFSAERPKGSFSTLEIQRTEQGDSAMYLCASSPMVPSRQGYEQYFGPGTRLTVT.